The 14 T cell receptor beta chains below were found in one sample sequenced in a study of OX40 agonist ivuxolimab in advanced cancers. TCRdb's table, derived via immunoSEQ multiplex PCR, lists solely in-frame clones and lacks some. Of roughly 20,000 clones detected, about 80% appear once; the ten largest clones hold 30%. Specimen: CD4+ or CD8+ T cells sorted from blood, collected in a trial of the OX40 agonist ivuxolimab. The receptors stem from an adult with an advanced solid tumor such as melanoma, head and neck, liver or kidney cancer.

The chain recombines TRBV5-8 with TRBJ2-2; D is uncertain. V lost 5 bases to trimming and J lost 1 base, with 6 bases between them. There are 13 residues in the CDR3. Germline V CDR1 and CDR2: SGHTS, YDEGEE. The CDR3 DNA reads TGTGCCAGCAGACAAAAGAACACCGGGGAGCTGTTTTTT. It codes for CASRQKNTGELFF. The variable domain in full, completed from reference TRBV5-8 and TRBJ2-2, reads EAGVTQSPTHLIKTRGQQATLRCSPISGHTSVYWYQQALGLGLQFLLWYDEGEERNRGNFPPRFSGRQFPNYSSELNVNALELEDSALYLCASRQKNTGELFFGEGSRLTVL.

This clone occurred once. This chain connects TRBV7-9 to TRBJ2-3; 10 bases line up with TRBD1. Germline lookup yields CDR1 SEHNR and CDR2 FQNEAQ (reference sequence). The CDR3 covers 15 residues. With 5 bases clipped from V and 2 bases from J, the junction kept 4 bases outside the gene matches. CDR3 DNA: TGTGCCAGCAGCCAGGGACAGGGGATCACAGATACGCAGTATTTT. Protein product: CASSQGQGITDTQYF.

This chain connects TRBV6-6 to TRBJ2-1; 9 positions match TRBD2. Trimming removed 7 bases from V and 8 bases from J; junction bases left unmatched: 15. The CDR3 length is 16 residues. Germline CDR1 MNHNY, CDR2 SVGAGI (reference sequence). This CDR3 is CASTIPLAGQKDEQFF. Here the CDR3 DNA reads TGTGCCAGCACCATTCCCCTAGCGGGGCAAAAAGATGAGCAGTTCTTC.

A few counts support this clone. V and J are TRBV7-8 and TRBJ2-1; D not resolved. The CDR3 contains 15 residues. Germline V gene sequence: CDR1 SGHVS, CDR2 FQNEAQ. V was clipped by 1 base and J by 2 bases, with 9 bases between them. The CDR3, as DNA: TGTGCCAGCAGCTTAGACAGAGTTCCCTACAATGAGCAGTTCTTC. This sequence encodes CASSLDRVPYNEQFF.

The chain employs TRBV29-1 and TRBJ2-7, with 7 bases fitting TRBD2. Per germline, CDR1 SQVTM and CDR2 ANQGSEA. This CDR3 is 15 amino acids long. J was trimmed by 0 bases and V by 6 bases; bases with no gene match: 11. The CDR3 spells CSVRDLGGSSYEQYF. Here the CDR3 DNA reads TGCAGCGTCCGCGACCTGGGGGGGAGCTCCTACGAGCAGTACTTC.

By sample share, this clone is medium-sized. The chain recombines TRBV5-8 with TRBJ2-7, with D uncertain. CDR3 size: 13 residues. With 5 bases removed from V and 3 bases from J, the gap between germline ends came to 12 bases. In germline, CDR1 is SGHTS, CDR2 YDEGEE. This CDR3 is CASRSRTNYEQYF. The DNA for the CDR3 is TGTGCCAGCAGGTCCAGAACGAACTACGAGCAGTACTTC. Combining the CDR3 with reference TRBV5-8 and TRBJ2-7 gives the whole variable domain EAGVTQSPTHLIKTRGQQATLRCSPISGHTSVYWYQQALGLGLQFLLWYDEGEERNRGNFPPRFSGRQFPNYSSELNVNALELEDSALYLCASRSRTNYEQYFGPGTRLTVT.

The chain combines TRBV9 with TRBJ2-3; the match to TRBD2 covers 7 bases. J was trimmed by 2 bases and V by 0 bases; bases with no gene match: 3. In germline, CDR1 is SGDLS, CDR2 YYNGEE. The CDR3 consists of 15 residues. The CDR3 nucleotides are TGTGCCAGCAGCGTAGCGGGAGGATTCACAGATACGCAGTATTTT. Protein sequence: CASSVAGGFTDTQYF. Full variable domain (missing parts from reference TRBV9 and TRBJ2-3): DSGVTQTPKHLITATGQRVTLRCSPRSGDLSVYWYQQSLDQGLQFLIQYYNGEERAKGNILERFSAQQFPDLHSELNLSSLELGDSALYFCASSVAGGFTDTQYFGPGTRLTVL.

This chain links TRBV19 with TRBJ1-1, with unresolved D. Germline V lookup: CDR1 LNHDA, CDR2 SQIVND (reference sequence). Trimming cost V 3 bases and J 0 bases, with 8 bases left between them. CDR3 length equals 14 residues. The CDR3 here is CASSIRTLNTEAFF. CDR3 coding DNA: TGTGCCAGTAGTATCCGGACTCTGAACACTGAAGCTTTCTTT.

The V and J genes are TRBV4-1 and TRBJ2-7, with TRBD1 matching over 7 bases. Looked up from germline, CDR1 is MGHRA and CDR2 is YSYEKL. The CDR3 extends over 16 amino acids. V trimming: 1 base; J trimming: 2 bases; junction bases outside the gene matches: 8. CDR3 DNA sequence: TGCGCCAGCAGCCAAGGGGGACAGAGCCCTACCTACGAGCAGTACTTC. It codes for CASSQGGQSPTYEQYF.

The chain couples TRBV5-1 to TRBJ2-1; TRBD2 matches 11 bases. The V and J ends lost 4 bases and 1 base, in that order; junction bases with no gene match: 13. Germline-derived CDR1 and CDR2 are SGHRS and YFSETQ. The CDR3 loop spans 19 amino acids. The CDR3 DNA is TGCGCCAGCAGCCGAGAATTAGCGGGAGGGCCCTTTTCCTACAATGAGCAGTTCTTC. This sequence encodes CASSRELAGGPFSYNEQFF.

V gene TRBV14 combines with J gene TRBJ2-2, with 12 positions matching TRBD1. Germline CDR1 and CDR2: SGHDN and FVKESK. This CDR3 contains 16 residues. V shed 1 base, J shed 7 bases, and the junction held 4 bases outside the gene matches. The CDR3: CASSQVGTGGLGELFF. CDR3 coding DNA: TGTGCCAGCAGCCAAGTCGGGACAGGGGGCCTCGGGGAGCTGTTTTTT.

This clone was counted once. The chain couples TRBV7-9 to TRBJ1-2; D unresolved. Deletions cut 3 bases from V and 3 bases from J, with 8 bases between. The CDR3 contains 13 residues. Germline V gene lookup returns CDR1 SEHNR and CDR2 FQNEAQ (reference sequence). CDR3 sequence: CASSFMDDYGYTF. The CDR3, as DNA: TGTGCCAGCAGCTTTATGGATGACTATGGCTACACCTTC.

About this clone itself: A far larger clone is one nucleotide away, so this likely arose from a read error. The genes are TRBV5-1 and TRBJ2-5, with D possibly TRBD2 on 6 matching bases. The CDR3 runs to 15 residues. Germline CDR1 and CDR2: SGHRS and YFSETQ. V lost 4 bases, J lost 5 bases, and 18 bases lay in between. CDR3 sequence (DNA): TGCGCCAGCAGCCGACGCCTGGACTATAGGGAGACCCAGTACTTC. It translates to CASSRRLDYRETQYF.

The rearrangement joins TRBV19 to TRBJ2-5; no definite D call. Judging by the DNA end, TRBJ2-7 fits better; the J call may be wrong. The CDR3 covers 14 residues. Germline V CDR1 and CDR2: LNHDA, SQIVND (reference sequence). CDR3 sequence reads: CASSTQQGAYEQYF. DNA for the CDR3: TGTGCCAGTAGTACCCAACAAGGAGCCTACGAGCAGTACTTC.